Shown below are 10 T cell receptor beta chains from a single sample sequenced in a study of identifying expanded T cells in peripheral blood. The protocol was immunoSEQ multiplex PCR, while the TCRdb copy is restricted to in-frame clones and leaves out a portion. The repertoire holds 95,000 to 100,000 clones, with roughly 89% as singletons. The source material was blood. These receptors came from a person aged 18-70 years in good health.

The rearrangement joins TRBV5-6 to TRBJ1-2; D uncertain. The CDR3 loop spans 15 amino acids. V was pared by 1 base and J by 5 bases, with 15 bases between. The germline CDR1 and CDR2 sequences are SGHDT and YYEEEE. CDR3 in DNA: TGTGCCAGCAGCTTGTGGAGGGTCCTGAAATATGGCTACACCTTC. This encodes CASSLWRVLKYGYTF. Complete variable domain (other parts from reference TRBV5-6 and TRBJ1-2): DAGVTQSPTHLIKTRGQQVTLRCSPKSGHDTVSWYQQALGQGPQFIFQYYEEEERQRGNFPDRFSGHQFPNYSSELNVNALLLGDSALYLCASSLWRVLKYGYTFGSGTRLTVV.

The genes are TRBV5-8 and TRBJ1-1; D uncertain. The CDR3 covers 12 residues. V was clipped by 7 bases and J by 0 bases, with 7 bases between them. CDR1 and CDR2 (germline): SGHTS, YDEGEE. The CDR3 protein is CASRSMNTEAFF. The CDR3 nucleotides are TGTGCCAGCCGATCAATGAACACTGAAGCTTTCTTT.

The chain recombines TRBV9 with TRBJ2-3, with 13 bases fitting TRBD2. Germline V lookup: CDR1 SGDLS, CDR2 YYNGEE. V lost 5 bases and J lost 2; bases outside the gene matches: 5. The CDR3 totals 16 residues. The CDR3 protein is CASSGTSGVHTDTQYF. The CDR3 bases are TGTGCCAGCAGTGGGACTAGCGGGGTGCACACAGATACGCAGTATTTT.

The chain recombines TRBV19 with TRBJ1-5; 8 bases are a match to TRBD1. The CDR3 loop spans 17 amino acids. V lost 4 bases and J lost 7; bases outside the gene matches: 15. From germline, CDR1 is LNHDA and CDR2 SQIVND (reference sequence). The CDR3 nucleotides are TGTGCCAGTAGTACCTTCGCCACCTCAGGGGGCGGGCAGCCCCAGCATTTT. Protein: CASSTFATSGGGQPQHF.

CDR3: CASSYSNQANTGELFF. As DNA, the CDR3 is TGTGCCAGCAGTTACTCGAATCAGGCAAACACCGGGGAGCTGTTTTTT. The chain uses TRBV6-5 and TRBJ2-2, with unresolved D. Trimming removed 0 bases at V and 2 bases at J, with 10 bases between. The CDR3 extends over 16 amino acids. Germline CDR1 and CDR2: MNHEY and SVGAGI.

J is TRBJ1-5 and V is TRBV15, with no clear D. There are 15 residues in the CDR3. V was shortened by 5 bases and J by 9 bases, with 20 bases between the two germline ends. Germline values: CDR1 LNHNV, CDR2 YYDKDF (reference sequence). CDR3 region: CATSAGQAQRWPQHF. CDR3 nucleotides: TGTGCCACCAGCGCTGGTCAGGCTCAACGTTGGCCCCAGCATTTT.

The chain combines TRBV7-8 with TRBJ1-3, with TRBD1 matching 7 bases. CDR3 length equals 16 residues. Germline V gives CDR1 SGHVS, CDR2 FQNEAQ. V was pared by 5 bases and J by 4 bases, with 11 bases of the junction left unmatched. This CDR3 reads CASSHSTDRAGNTIYF. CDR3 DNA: TGTGCCAGCAGCCACAGCACCGACAGGGCAGGAAACACCATATATTTT. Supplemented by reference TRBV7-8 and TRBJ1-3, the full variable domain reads GAGVSQSPRYKVAKRGQDVALRCDPISGHVSLFWYQQALGQGPEFLTYFQNEAQLDKSGLPSDRFFAERPEGSVSTLKIQRTQQEDSAVYLCASSHSTDRAGNTIYFGEGSWLTVV.

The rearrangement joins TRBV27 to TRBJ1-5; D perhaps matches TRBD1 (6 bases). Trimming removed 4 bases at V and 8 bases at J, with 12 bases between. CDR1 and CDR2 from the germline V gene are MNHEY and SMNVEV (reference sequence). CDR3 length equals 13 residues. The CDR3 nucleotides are TGTGCCAGCAGTTCCCAGGGGAGAAAGCCCCAGCATTTT. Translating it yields CASSSQGRKPQHF.

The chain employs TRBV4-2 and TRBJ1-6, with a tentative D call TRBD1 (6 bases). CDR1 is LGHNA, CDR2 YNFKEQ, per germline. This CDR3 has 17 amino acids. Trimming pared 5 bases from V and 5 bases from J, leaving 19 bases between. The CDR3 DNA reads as TGTGCCAGCAGCTTGGGCGCTTGGGGGGGCGATAATTCACCCCTCCACTTT. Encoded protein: CASSLGAWGGDNSPLHF.

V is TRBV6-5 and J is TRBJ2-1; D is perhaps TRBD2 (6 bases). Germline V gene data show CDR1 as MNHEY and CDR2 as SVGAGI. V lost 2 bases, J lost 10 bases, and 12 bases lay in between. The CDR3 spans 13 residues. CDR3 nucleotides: TGTGCCAGCAGTTACAAACTAGCTTACGAGCAGTTCTTC. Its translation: CASSYKLAYEQFF.